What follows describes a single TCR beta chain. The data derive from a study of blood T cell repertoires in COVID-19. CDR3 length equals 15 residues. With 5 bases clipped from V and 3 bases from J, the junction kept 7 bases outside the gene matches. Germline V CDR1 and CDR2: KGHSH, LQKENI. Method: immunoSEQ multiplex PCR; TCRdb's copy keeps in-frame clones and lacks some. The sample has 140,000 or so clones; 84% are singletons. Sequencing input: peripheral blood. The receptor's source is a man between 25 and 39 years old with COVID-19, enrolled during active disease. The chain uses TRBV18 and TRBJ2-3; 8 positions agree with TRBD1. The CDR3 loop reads CASSEDRAATDTQYF. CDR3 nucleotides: TGTGCCAGCTCAGAGGACAGGGCGGCGACAGATACGCAGTATTTT.